This T cell receptor (beta chain) comes out of a study of blood T cell repertoires in COVID-19. At the level of the study: In each case, the material was cDNA or gDNA derived from T cells, B-cell-depleted T cells, or PBMCs.

The table came from immunoSEQ multiplex PCR; TCRdb's copy has only in-frame clones and leaves some out. This sample has 250,000 to 350,000 clones, with 87% found just once. Sequenced material: peripheral blood. This clonotype originated in a woman in her fifties or sixties who had recovered from COVID-19.

DNA of the CDR3: TGTGCCAGCAGCCCGAAGCCCGTTGATACGCAGTATTTT. Translating gives CASSPKPVDTQYF. The chain combines TRBV7-9 with TRBJ2-3; D ambiguous. Trimming took off 5 bases at V and 6 bases at J, with 12 bases between the two ends. CDR1 is SEHNR, CDR2 FQNEAQ, per germline (reference sequence). The CDR3 loop spans 13 amino acids.